A single T cell receptor (beta chain) is shown here with its context. Repertoires were generated with immunoSEQ multiplex PCR, while TCRdb's copy carries only in-frame clones and drops some. Of 95,000 to 120,000 clones listed, about 85% are singletons. The CDR3 has 18 residues. CDR1 is SGHVS, CDR2 FQNEAQ, per germline. V gave up 0 bases and J gave up 9 bases; unmatched junction bases: 10. This sample is drawn from a study of blood T cell repertoires in COVID-19. This receptor was identified in a human donor in a cohort sampled during active COVID-19. This rearrangement joins TRBV7-8 to TRBJ1-6; 11 positions match TRBD1. The specimen was peripheral blood. The CDR3 nucleotides read TGTGCCAGCAGCTTAGCGCTGGGACAGGGGGTAGAGAGTTCACCCCTCCACTTT. This sequence encodes CASSLALGQGVESSPLHF.